This entry lists 2 T cell receptor beta chains sequenced from one sample in a study of T-cell reconstitution after alpha-beta-depleted transplantation in children (dated by TCRdb to about 2016). In the paper's terms, the treatment or condition label means: allogeneic hematopoietic cell transplantation with graft depleted of TCRalphabeta T cells and CD19 B cells. The library relied on PCR. Sequencing used an Illumina HiSeq 2500. To normalize quantification of the TCRbeta repertoire, the TCR libraries were built with molecular barcoding that relied on unique molecular identifiers. Using fastp at Q25 and MiXCR, TCRdb reprocessed the public reads and kept productive beta chains. Records with the same CDR3 protein are collapsed into one entry carrying the most frequent genes and DNA. This sample comprises around 240,000 distinct CDR3 sequences, 8.2% of them detected only once. Almost 6.5% of the sample goes to the ten largest clones.

The sequences come from PBMCs, mostly from graft donor cells, collected 180 days after TCRalphabeta/CD19-depleted stem cell transplant. All receptors come from a male patient aged 5 to 17 who had a stem cell transplant for acute lymphoblastic leukemia, so the T cells may come from the graft donor.

This clonotype was recorded many times. This sequence joins TRBV20-1 and TRBJ2-1, with unresolved D. This CDR3 contains 14 residues. Germline lookup yields CDR1 DFQATT and CDR2 SNEGSKA (reference sequence). V gave up 0 bases and J gave up 2 bases, with 8 bases separating them. CDR3 in DNA: TGCAGTGCTAGAGATATAGTCACCTACAATGAGCAGTTCTTC. This codes for CSARDIVTYNEQFF.

This clonotype was observed once. A read error may explain this, as a much larger clone is one base away. The V call is TRBV12-3 or TRBV12-4, the J call TRBJ2-7; TRBD2 aligns across 10 bases. The CDR3 extends over 15 amino acids. The CDR3 sequence: CASSPRTSGVYERYF. CDR3 bases: TGTGCCAGCAGCCCTAGGACTAGCGGAGTTTACGAGCGGTACTTC.